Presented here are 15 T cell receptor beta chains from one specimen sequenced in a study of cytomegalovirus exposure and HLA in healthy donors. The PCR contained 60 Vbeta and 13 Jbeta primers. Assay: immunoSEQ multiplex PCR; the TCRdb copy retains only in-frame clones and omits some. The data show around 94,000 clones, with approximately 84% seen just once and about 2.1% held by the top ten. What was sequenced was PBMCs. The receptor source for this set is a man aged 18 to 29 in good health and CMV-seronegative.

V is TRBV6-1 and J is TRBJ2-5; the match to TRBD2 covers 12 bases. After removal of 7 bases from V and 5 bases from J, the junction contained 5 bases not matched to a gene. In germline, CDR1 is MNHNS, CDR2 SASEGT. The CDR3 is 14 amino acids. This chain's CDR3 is CASTSSGRGETQYF. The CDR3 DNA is TGTGCCAGCACGTCTAGCGGGAGGGGGGAGACCCAGTACTTC.

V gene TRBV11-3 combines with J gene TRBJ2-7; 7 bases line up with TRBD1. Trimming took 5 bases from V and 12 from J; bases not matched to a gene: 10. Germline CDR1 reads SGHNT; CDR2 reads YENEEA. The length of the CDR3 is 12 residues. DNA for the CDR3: TGTGCCAGCAGCGAAACAGGGGTCAGGGTGTACTTC. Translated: CASSETGVRVYF.

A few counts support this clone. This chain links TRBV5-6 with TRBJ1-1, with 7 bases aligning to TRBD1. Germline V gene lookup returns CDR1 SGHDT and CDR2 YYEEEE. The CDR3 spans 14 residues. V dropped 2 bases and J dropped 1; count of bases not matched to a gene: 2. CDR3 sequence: CASSFRTGNTEAFF. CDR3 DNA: TGTGCCAGCAGCTTCAGGACAGGGAACACTGAAGCTTTCTTT.

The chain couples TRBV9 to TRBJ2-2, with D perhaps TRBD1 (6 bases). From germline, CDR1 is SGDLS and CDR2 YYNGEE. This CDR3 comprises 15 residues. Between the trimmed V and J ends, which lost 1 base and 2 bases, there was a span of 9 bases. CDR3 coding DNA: TGTGCCAGCAGCGTACTAGGGGGTAACACCGGGGAGCTGTTTTTT. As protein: CASSVLGGNTGELFF.

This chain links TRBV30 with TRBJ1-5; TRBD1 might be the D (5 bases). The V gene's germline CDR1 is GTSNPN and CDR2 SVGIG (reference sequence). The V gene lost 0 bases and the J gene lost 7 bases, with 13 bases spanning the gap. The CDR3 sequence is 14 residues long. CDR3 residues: CAWSVGRVGQPQHF. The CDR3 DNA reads TGTGCCTGGAGTGTTGGCAGGGTGGGCCAGCCCCAGCATTTT. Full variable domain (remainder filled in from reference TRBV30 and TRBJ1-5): SQTIHQWPATLVQPVGSPLSLECTVEGTSNPNLYWYRQAAGRGLQLLFYSVGIGQISSEVPQNLSASRPQDRQFILSSKKLLLSDSGFYLCAWSVGRVGQPQHFGDGTRLSIL.

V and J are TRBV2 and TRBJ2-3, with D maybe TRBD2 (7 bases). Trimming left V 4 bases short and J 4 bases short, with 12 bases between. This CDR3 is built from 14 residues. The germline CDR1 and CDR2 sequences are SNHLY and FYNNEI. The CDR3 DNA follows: TGTGCCAGCAGTGTTTCGGGGGGCGCAGATACGCAGTATTTT. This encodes CASSVSGGADTQYF.

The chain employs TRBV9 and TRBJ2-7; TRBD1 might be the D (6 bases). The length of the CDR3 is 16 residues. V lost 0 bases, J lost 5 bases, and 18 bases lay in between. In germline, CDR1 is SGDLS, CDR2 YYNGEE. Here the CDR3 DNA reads TGTGCCAGCAGCGTAGGGACAGCTCTTCTGCCTAACGAGCAGTACTTC. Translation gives CASSVGTALLPNEQYF. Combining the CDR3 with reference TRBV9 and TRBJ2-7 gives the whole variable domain DSGVTQTPKHLITATGQRVTLRCSPRSGDLSVYWYQQSLDQGLQFLIQYYNGEERAKGNILERFSAQQFPDLHSELNLSSLELGDSALYFCASSVGTALLPNEQYFGPGTRLTVT.

The CDR3 spells CSVSRGLGYEQYF. The CDR3 nucleotides are TGCAGCGTTAGTCGGGGACTAGGCTACGAGCAGTACTTC. The rearrangement joins TRBV29-1 to TRBJ2-7, with 8 nucleotides matching TRBD2. Per the germline V gene, CDR1 is SQVTM and CDR2 is ANQGSEA. This CDR3 contains 13 residues. Losses at the gene ends were 5 bases for V and 3 bases for J; bases not matched to a gene: 6.

The CDR3 loop reads CASRDRGFSYEQYF. CDR3 DNA sequence: TGTGCCAGTAGGGACAGGGGGTTCTCCTACGAGCAGTACTTC. V gene TRBV6-5 combines with J gene TRBJ2-7; 11 positions agree with TRBD1. CDR3 size: 14 residues. J was trimmed by 0 bases and V by 9 bases; bases with no gene match: 4. Germline V gene sequence: CDR1 MNHEY, CDR2 SVGAGI.

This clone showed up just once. CDR3 nucleotide sequence: TGTGCCAGCAGCTCGGGACTCAAAAACACTGAAGCTTTCTTT. Translated, it gives CASSSGLKNTEAFF. The rearrangement links TRBV14 to TRBJ1-1, with D maybe TRBD1 (5 bases). Trimming took 5 bases from V and 2 from J, leaving 12 bases between them. The germline CDR1 and CDR2 sequences are SGHDN and FVKESK. CDR3 size: 14 residues.

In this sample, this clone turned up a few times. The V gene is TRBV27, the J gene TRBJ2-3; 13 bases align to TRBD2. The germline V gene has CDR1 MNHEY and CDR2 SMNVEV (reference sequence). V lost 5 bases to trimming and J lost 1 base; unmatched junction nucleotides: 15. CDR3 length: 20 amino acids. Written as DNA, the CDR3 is TGTGCCAGCAGTCGGGTTAGGACTAGCGGGAGATGGGGTGGCACAGATACGCAGTATTTT. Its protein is CASSRVRTSGRWGGTDTQYF.

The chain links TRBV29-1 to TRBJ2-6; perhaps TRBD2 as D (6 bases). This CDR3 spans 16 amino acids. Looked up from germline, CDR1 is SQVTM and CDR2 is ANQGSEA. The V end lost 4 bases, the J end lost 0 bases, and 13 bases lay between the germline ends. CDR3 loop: CSVVSGGSSGANVLTF. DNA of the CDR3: TGCAGCGTTGTTTCTGGGGGGAGCTCTGGGGCCAACGTCCTGACTTTC.

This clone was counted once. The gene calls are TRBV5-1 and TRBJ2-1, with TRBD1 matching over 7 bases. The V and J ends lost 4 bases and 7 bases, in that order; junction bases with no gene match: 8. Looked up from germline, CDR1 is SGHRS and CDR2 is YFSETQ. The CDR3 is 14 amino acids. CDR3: CASSGLTGLNEQFF. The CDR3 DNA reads TGCGCCAGCAGCGGACTGACAGGGTTGAATGAGCAGTTCTTC.

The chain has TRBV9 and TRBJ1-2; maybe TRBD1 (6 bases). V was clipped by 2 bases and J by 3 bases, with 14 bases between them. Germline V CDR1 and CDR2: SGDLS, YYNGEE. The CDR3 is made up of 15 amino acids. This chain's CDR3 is CASSVWGLSDYGYTF. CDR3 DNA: TGTGCCAGCAGCGTCTGGGGGCTATCGGACTATGGCTACACCTTC.

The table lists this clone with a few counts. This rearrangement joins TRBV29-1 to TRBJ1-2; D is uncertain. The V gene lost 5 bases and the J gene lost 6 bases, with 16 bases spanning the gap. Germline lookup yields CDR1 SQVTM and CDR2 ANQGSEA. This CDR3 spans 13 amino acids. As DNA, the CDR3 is TGCAGCGTTTTGGAGGGCGTTCGGCATGGCTACACCTTC. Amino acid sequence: CSVLEGVRHGYTF.